The T cell receptor (beta chain) under discussion was sequenced for a study of cytomegalovirus exposure and HLA in healthy donors. Study overall: From donors who were HLA-typed, an early data release held around 80 million unique TCRs. Study-wide points: Follow-up analysis later connected one missense variant in DCLRE1C with trimming of TCR beta V- and J-genes.

PCR amplification relied on 60 Vbeta primers (plus 13 Jbeta primers). Per the original methods: In a later analysis, the count reached 80 million or so unique TCR beta chains, with roughly 9.9 million shared. The table came from immunoSEQ multiplex PCR; TCRdb's copy has only in-frame clones and leaves some out. For V, J and clone size, that table is used; D and trimming come from the DNA. The data contain about 68,000 clones, around four fifths of them singletons. These donors, healthy bone marrow donors, were studied. To note about this clone: Its antigen is still unknown.

The CDR3 is made up of 11 amino acids. Trimming shortened V by 4 bases and J by 3 bases, and 6 bases separated the two germline ends. Looked up from germline, CDR1 is GTSNPN and CDR2 is SVGIG (reference sequence). The chain joins TRBV30 to TRBJ1-2; D possibly corresponds to TRBD1 (5 bases). The clonotype comes from a human donor in good health. The sample consisted of PBMCs. The CDR3 DNA reads TGTGCCTGGACAGGGTACTATGGCTACACCTTC. It is translated as CAWTGYYGYTF.